The 16 T cell receptor beta chains below all came from one sample that was sequenced in a study of STAT5B mutations in CD4+ large granular lymphocyte leukemia (dated by TCRdb to the early 2020s). Receptors were amplified or captured by the immunoSEQ multiplex PCR assay. Here the immuneACCESS table is served through TCRdb, limited to in-frame sequences with V and J called. Missing clones are a known gap in these copies; in checked studies unresolved V genes cover under half, and the rest lacks a known reason. Present in this sample are fewer than 35,000 clones, roughly 77% of which were seen just once. 0.4% to 0.45% of the sample is in the top ten clones. Input material: CD4+ T cells from blood buffy coats. The receptors here all came from a human donor in good health.

The chain has TRBV2 and TRBJ2-7; 12 bases line up with TRBD2. The CDR3 sequence is 14 residues long. The V gene's germline CDR1 is SNHLY and CDR2 FYNNEI. The junction had 7 bases not matched to a gene; V was cut back by 6 bases and J by 7 bases. The CDR3 protein is CASSFGLAGREQYF. The CDR3 bases are TGTGCCAGCAGCTTTGGACTAGCGGGGAGGGAGCAGTACTTC.

V usage is TRBV7-2 and J usage is TRBJ2-1, with D unclear. Germline V CDR1 and CDR2: SGHTA, FQGNSA. The CDR3 totals 15 residues. Trimming removed 1 base from V and 7 bases from J, with 14 bases in between. CDR3 sequence: CASSLVENSGNEQFF. Here the CDR3 DNA reads TGTGCCAGCAGCTTAGTGGAGAACTCAGGTAATGAGCAGTTCTTC.

This chain connects TRBV9 to TRBJ2-7, with D possibly TRBD1 on 6 matching bases. V shed 1 base and J shed 5 bases, with 16 bases lying between them. CDR3 size: 15 residues. Germline V CDR1 and CDR2: SGDLS, YYNGEE. The CDR3, as DNA: TGTGCCAGCAGCGTACTGGACAGCGGTCCCGACGAGCAGTACTTC. Its translation: CASSVLDSGPDEQYF.

This sequence joins TRBV7-2 and TRBJ2-3, with TRBD2 identical over 8 bases. V shed 0 bases and J 7 bases; nucleotides not matched to a gene: 9. The CDR3 loop spans 16 amino acids. Per germline, CDR1 SGHTA and CDR2 FQGNSA. The CDR3 here is CASSLATGAGVNTQYF. CDR3 in DNA: TGTGCCAGCAGCTTAGCCACGGGAGCGGGGGTAAATACGCAGTATTTT.

The chain employs TRBV5-1 and TRBJ1-2; tentative D call: TRBD1 (6 bases). CDR1 is SGHRS and CDR2 is YFSETQ in the germline V gene. This CDR3 contains 15 residues. V shed 3 bases and J shed 5 bases, with 17 bases lying between them. The chain's CDR3 is CASSSGQSGGYGYTF. CDR3 DNA sequence: TGCGCCAGCAGCTCCGGACAGAGTGGGGGGTATGGCTACACCTTC.

The chain recombines TRBV11-2 with TRBJ2-2; TRBD2 agrees at 11 bases. The V gene's germline CDR1 is SGHAT and CDR2 FQNNGV. The CDR3 sequence is 18 residues long. Trimming took 2 bases from V and 4 from J; bases not matched to a gene: 9. The CDR3 spells CASSLSFSGGVGTGELFF. CDR3 nucleotide sequence: TGTGCCAGCAGCTTATCGTTTAGCGGGGGGGTTGGCACCGGGGAGCTGTTTTTT.

The V gene is TRBV29-1, the J gene TRBJ1-2, with D uncertain. Trimming removed 0 bases from V and 3 bases from J, with 17 bases in between. This CDR3 has 16 amino acids. Germline V gene sequence: CDR1 SQVTM, CDR2 ANQGSEA. Here the CDR3 reads CSVEDFRRAWDYGYTF. In DNA form, the CDR3 reads TGCAGCGTTGAAGATTTTCGGAGAGCCTGGGACTATGGCTACACCTTC.

This CDR3 is CATSSGLETQYF. The CDR3 DNA reads TGTGCCACCAGCAGCGGGTTAGAAACCCAGTACTTC. The chain carries TRBV15 and TRBJ2-5; no definite D call. Germline CDR1 is LNHNV and CDR2 is YYDKDF (reference sequence). Trimming left V 3 bases short and J 8 bases short, with 10 bases between. This CDR3 is 12 amino acids long.

The chain combines TRBV13 with TRBJ2-1, with 9 bases fitting TRBD2. The CDR3 is made up of 17 amino acids. V gave up 4 bases and J gave up 2 bases; unmatched junction bases: 9. Germline assignment: CDR1 PRHDT and CDR2 FYEKMQ (reference sequence). DNA of the CDR3: TGTGCCAGCAGCTCGGGGCAGCGGGGGGCAACCTACAATGAGCAGTTCTTC. This gives the protein CASSSGQRGATYNEQFF.

This clone was seen once. The chain uses TRBV19 and TRBJ1-5, with D uncertain. The CDR3 is 12 amino acids. CDR1 is LNHDA, CDR2 SQIVND, per germline (reference sequence). Deletions cut 6 bases from V and 1 base from J, with 4 bases between. CDR3 in DNA: TGTGCCAGTAGCCAGAGCAATCAGCCCCAGCATTTT. Its translation is CASSQSNQPQHF.

The chain links TRBV18 to TRBJ1-2; 7 positions match TRBD1. After removal of 2 bases from V and 7 bases from J, the junction contained 7 bases not matched to a gene. The CDR3 covers 14 residues. From germline, CDR1 is KGHSH and CDR2 LQKENI. Here the CDR3 DNA reads TGTGCCAGCTCACCAGACAGGGTTTCGGCTGGCTACACCTTC. This gives the protein CASSPDRVSAGYTF.

V gene TRBV15 combines with J gene TRBJ1-2; D unresolved. V was trimmed by 5 bases and J by 8 bases, leaving 18 bases between them. The CDR3 extends over 14 amino acids. Germline lookup yields CDR1 LNHNV and CDR2 YYDKDF (reference sequence). The CDR3 protein is CATSEPMVRWGYTF. DNA of the CDR3: TGTGCCACCAGCGAACCGATGGTTCGGTGGGGCTACACCTTC.

This chain links TRBV18 with TRBJ2-1, with 9 bases matching TRBD2. Germline V lookup: CDR1 KGHSH, CDR2 LQKENI. Losses at the gene ends were 4 bases for V and 7 bases for J; bases not matched to a gene: 2. This CDR3 spans 13 amino acids. CDR3 coding DNA: TGTGCCAGCTCACGGCGGGGGGGTAATGAGCAGTTCTTC. This sequence encodes CASSRRGGNEQFF.

The V and J genes are TRBV6-1 and TRBJ1-5; D gene unclear. This CDR3 is built from 13 residues. Germline-derived CDR1 and CDR2 are MNHNS and SASEGT. Trimming stripped 4 bases from V and 5 bases from J, with 9 bases between. For the CDR3, the DNA is TGTGCCAGCAGTGTTGGACCCTATCAGCCCCAGCATTTT. This sequence encodes CASSVGPYQPQHF.

The chain is built from TRBV19 and TRBJ1-5; TRBD1 might be the D (5 bases). The ends were cut back, 10 bases at V and 4 bases at J, with 17 bases in the middle. Germline V CDR1 and CDR2: LNHDA, SQIVND (reference sequence). The CDR3 is made up of 14 amino acids. CDR3 coding DNA: TGTGCCACCTCCTCACAGGAGGTGAATCAGCCCCAGCATTTT. Its translation is CATSSQEVNQPQHF.

This clone was seen a handful of times. The chain combines TRBV29-1 with TRBJ2-5; 8 nucleotides align to TRBD2. Trimming removed 3 bases from V and 7 bases from J; junction bases left unmatched: 10. The germline gives CDR1 SQVTM, CDR2 ANQGSEA. The CDR3 contains 14 residues. CDR3 residues: CSVDVQSGGGTQYF. In DNA form, the CDR3 reads TGCAGCGTTGATGTCCAGAGCGGGGGTGGGACCCAGTACTTC.